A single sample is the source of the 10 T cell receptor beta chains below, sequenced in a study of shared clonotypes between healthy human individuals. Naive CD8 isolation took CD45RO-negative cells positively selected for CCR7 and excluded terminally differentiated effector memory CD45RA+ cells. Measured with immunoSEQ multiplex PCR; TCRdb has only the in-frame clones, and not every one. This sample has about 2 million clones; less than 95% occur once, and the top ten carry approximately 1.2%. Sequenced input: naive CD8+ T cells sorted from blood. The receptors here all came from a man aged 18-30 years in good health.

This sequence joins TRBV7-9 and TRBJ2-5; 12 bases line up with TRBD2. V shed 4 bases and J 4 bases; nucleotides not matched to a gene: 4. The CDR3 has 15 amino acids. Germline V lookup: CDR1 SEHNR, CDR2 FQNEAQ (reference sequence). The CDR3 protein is CASSWGGLAGETQYF. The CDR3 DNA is TGTGCCAGCAGCTGGGGGGGACTAGCGGGAGAGACCCAGTACTTC.

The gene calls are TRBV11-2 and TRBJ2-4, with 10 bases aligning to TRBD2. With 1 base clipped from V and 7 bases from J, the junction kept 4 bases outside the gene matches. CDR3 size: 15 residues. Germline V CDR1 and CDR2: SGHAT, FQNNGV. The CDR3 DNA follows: TGTGCCAGCAGCTTAGGCACTAGCGGGGTGAACATTCAGTACTTC. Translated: CASSLGTSGVNIQYF.

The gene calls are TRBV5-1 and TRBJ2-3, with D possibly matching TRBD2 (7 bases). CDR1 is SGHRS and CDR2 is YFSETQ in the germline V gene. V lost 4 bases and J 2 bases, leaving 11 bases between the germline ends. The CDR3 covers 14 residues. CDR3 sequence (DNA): TGCGCCAGCAGCAGGGGGGACTACACAGATACGCAGTATTTT. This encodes CASSRGDYTDTQYF.

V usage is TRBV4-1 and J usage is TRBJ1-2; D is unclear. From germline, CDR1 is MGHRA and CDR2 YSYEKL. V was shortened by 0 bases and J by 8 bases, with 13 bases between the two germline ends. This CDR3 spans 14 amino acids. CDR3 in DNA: TGCGCCAGCAGCCAAGATAGTTCGGGGAACGGCTACACCTTC. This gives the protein CASSQDSSGNGYTF.

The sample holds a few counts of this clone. The CDR3 region is CASSQVYNEQFF. The CDR3 bases are TGCGCCAGCAGCCAAGTCTACAATGAGCAGTTCTTC. The chain has TRBV4-1 and TRBJ2-1; no definite D call. The CDR3 totals 12 residues. V lost 1 base and J 3 bases, leaving 1 base between the germline ends. Germline V CDR1 and CDR2: MGHRA, YSYEKL.

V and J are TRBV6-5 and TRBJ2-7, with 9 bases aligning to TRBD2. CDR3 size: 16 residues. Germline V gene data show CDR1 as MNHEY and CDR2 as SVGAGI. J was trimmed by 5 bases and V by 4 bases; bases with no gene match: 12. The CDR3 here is CASSFREGTSRHEQYF. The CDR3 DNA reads TGTGCCAGCAGTTTCCGGGAAGGGACTAGCAGACACGAGCAGTACTTC.

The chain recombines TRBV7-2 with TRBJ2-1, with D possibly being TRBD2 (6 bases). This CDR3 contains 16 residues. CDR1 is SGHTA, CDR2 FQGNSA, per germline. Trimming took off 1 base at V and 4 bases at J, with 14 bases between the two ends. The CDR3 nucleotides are TGTGCCAGCAGCTTAGTAGCGGAACTTCCATACAATGAGCAGTTCTTC. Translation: CASSLVAELPYNEQFF.

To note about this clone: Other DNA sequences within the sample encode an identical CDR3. The chain's CDR3 is CASSLGSPYEQYF. CDR3 DNA sequence: TGTGCCAGCAGCCTGGGGTCCCCGTACGAGCAGTACTTC. The J gene is TRBJ2-7, the V gene TRBV11-2, with unresolved D. Between the trimmed V and J ends, which lost 5 bases and 4 bases, there was a span of 12 bases. Germline CDR1 is SGHAT and CDR2 is FQNNGV. This CDR3 region has 13 residues.

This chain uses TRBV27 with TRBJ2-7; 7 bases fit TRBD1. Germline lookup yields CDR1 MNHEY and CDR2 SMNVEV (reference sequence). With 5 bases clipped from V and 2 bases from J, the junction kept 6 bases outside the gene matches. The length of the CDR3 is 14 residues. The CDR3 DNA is TGTGCCAGCAGTGTCAAGGGGGCCGCCTACGAGCAGTACTTC. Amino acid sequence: CASSVKGAAYEQYF.

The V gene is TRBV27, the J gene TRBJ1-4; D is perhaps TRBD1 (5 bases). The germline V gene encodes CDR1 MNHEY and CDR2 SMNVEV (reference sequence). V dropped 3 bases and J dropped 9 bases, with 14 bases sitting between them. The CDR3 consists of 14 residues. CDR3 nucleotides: TGTGCCAGCAGTTTGGCAGGGAGTGTGCAAAAACTGTTTTTT. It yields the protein CASSLAGSVQKLFF.